The 18 T cell receptor beta chains in this list originate from one sample, sequenced in a study of CD8 T cells in Susac syndrome. RNA in amounts of about 0.5 to 1 ug was reverse transcribed with random hexamers. TCRdb re-analysed the immunoSEQ multiplex PCR reads in MiXCR, keeping a single row per CDR3 protein. The repertoire holds roughly 80,000 distinct CDR3 sequences, with approximately 94% as singletons. Sequencing used CD4+ T cells from PBMCs. Receptors were obtained from a human donor with Susac syndrome.

This chain links TRBV5-6 with TRBJ2-3; D gene ambiguous. V lost 6 bases to trimming and J lost 1 base, with 9 bases between them. Per germline, CDR1 SGHDT and CDR2 YYEEEE. This CDR3 region has 13 residues. CDR3 loop: CASILLGTDTQYF. The CDR3 region has the DNA TGTGCCAGCATCCTCCTCGGCACAGATACGCAGTATTTT.

The chain links TRBV27 to TRBJ2-5; D is perhaps TRBD2 (7 bases). The germline V gene has CDR1 MNHEY and CDR2 SMNVEV (reference sequence). The CDR3 is made up of 18 amino acids. V lost 3 bases, J lost 5 bases, and 25 bases lay in between. CDR3 loop: CASSFSFRRGGARETQYF. CDR3 coding DNA: TGTGCCAGCAGTTTCTCTTTCAGAAGGGGGGGCGCTAGGGAGACCCAGTACTTC.

About this clonotype: Its ends do not fully match the called genes, so a read error is possible. V gene TRBV27 combines with J gene TRBJ1-5, with D perhaps matching TRBD1 (5 bases). Per the germline V gene, CDR1 is MNHEY and CDR2 is SMNVEV (reference sequence). The CDR3 extends over 14 amino acids. The CDR3: CASSLGRGKQPQHF. In DNA form, the CDR3 reads TGTGCCAGCAGTCTTGGACGGGGCAAACAGCCCCAGCATTTT.

The chain recombines TRBV7-2 with TRBJ2-7; a possible D gene is TRBD1 (5 bases). The CDR3 consists of 13 residues. The V gene's germline CDR1 is SGHTA and CDR2 FQGNSA. V shed 5 bases and J shed 3 bases, with 11 bases lying between them. CDR3 nucleotides: TGTGCCAGCAGCCGCTGGGGCGGCTACGAGCAGTACTTC. Amino acids: CASSRWGGYEQYF.

The genes are TRBV5-4 and TRBJ2-5, with D possibly matching TRBD2 (5 bases). The V gene's germline CDR1 is SGHNT and CDR2 YYREEE (reference sequence). The ends were cut back, 6 bases at V and 3 bases at J, with 15 bases in the middle. The CDR3 is made up of 14 amino acids. CDR3 sequence: CASNRGDVKETQYF. The CDR3 DNA reads as TGTGCCAGCAACCGGGGAGACGTGAAAGAGACCCAGTACTTC.

The chain combines TRBV19 with TRBJ2-7; 13 bases are shared with TRBD2. This CDR3 comprises 15 residues. V lost 4 bases to trimming and J lost 4 bases; unmatched junction nucleotides: 4. Germline CDR1 reads LNHDA; CDR2 reads SQIVND (reference sequence). CDR3 residues: CASSNGLAGVYEQYF. Here the CDR3 DNA reads TGTGCCAGTAGTAACGGACTAGCGGGAGTGTACGAGCAGTACTTC.

The chain employs TRBV27 and TRBJ2-5; D is unclear. The length of the CDR3 is 13 residues. Trimming removed 5 bases at V and 5 bases at J, with 12 bases between. The germline V gene encodes CDR1 MNHEY and CDR2 SMNVEV (reference sequence). CDR3 nucleotides: TGTGCCAGCAGTCCCAGCTTGCGGGAGACCCAGTACTTC. It translates to CASSPSLRETQYF.

This chain joins TRBV7-3 and TRBJ2-7; D may be TRBD2 (7 bases). Germline CDR1 is SGHTA and CDR2 is FQGTGA. The CDR3 extends over 15 amino acids. Trimming cost V 5 bases and J 3 bases, with 17 bases left between them. The CDR3 coding sequence is TGTGCCAGCAGCCCTCAGGGGACTACAGGCTACGAGCAGTACTTC. This sequence encodes CASSPQGTTGYEQYF.

This chain joins TRBV5-1 and TRBJ2-7; D may be TRBD2 (5 bases). Trimming left V 0 bases short and J 2 bases short, with 9 bases between. Germline V gives CDR1 SGHRS, CDR2 YFSETQ. This CDR3 comprises 14 residues. CDR3 loop: CASSLVAGPYEQYF. CDR3 in DNA: TGCGCCAGCAGCTTGGTTGCGGGCCCCTACGAGCAGTACTTC.

The genes are TRBV5-1 and TRBJ2-3; possibly TRBD2 for D (6 bases). The germline V gene has CDR1 SGHRS and CDR2 YFSETQ. V dropped 5 bases and J dropped 2 bases, with 15 bases sitting between them. The CDR3 spans 15 residues. The CDR3 sequence: CASRLVGGDTDTQYF. CDR3 nucleotides: TGCGCCAGCAGACTCGTTGGAGGGGACACAGATACGCAGTATTTT.

The chain employs TRBV29-1 and TRBJ2-7; 8 bases align to TRBD1. With 5 bases clipped from V and 4 bases from J, the junction kept 7 bases outside the gene matches. The CDR3 is 13 amino acids. CDR1 is SQVTM, CDR2 ANQGSEA, per germline. CDR3 bases: TGCAGCGTTCCCGGACAGGGATGGTACGAGCAGTACTTC. It encodes CSVPGQGWYEQYF.

The chain couples TRBV28 to TRBJ2-1; D unclear. The CDR3 has 13 amino acids. Germline CDR1 and CDR2: MDHEN and SYDVKM. Trimming shortened V by 3 bases and J by 9 bases, and 12 bases separated the two germline ends. CDR3 nucleotides: TGTGCCAGCAGTTTGTATGGGTGGACTGAGCAGTTCTTC. It codes for CASSLYGWTEQFF.

The chain uses TRBV5-1 and TRBJ2-2, with D unresolved. Trimming took off 3 bases at V and 4 bases at J, with 13 bases between the two ends. CDR3 length: 15 amino acids. From germline, CDR1 is SGHRS and CDR2 YFSETQ. The CDR3 loop reads CASSYVGFSTGELFF. CDR3 coding DNA: TGCGCCAGCAGCTATGTAGGATTTAGCACCGGGGAGCTGTTTTTT. Full variable domain (missing parts from reference TRBV5-1 and TRBJ2-2): KAGVTQTPRYLIKTRGQQVTLSCSPISGHRSVSWYQQTPGQGLQFLFEYFSETQRNKGNFPGRFSGRQFSNSRSEMNVSTLELGDSALYLCASSYVGFSTGELFFGEGSRLTVL.

V gene TRBV12-3 or TRBV12-4 combines with J gene TRBJ2-2, with D possibly TRBD1 on 6 matching bases. Between the trimmed V and J ends, which lost 7 bases and 5 bases, there was a span of 20 bases. CDR3 length equals 16 residues. Here the CDR3 reads CASTLQNQQGTGELFF. CDR3 sequence (DNA): TGTGCCAGCACTCTACAGAACCAACAGGGTACCGGGGAGCTGTTTTTT.

The chain carries TRBV9 and TRBJ2-7; D possibly uses TRBD1 or TRBD2 (5 bases each). V shed 6 bases and J shed 2 bases, with 18 bases lying between them. Germline V gene lookup returns CDR1 SGDLS and CDR2 YYNGEE. The CDR3 contains 15 residues. This chain's CDR3 is CASTTSAGSTYEQYF. DNA for the CDR3: TGTGCCAGCACCACTTCGGCAGGGAGTACCTACGAGCAGTACTTC.

This chain connects TRBV6-5 to TRBJ2-7; 9 positions match TRBD2. Trimming took 6 bases from V and 3 from J; bases not matched to a gene: 6. CDR1 and CDR2 from the germline V gene are MNHEY and SVGAGI. The CDR3 has 14 residues. CDR3 sequence (DNA): TGTGCCAGCAGACCGGCGGGGGGGCTCTACGAGCAGTACTTC. Its translation: CASRPAGGLYEQYF.

The chain couples TRBV27 to TRBJ2-7; 9 bases fit TRBD1. Looked up from germline, CDR1 is MNHEY and CDR2 is SMNVEV (reference sequence). The junction had 3 bases not matched to a gene; V was cut back by 0 bases and J by 3 bases. The CDR3 is 15 residues long. CDR3 DNA: TGTGCCAGCAGTTTATCGGGACAGGGAGGCTACGAGCAGTACTTC. It encodes CASSLSGQGGYEQYF.

V usage is TRBV2 and J usage is TRBJ2-7; D unclear. The V end was cut by 1 base, the J end by 9 bases, with 13 bases between. This CDR3 has 13 amino acids. Per germline, CDR1 SNHLY and CDR2 FYNNEI. CDR3 sequence: CASSEEALTAQYF. CDR3 DNA: TGTGCCAGCAGTGAAGAAGCCCTCACTGCGCAGTACTTC.